The subject of this entry is one TCR beta chain. The sample originates from a study of CD4 T cells in relation to SARS-CoV-2 and coronaviruses. Before the COVID-19 pandemic, during about 2011-2019, CD4+ T cells were taken from unexposed donors. The CDR3 sequence is 16 residues long. With 2 bases removed from V and 1 base from J, the gap between germline ends came to 15 bases. Per the germline V gene, CDR1 is MNHEY and CDR2 is SMNVEV (reference sequence). Assay used: immunoSEQ multiplex PCR; TCRdb lists only in-frame clones, some missing. The top ten clones hold over 1.5% of a sample with about 65,000 clones, around 86% of them seen once.

The chain carries TRBV27 and TRBJ2-7; a possible D gene is TRBD1 (6 bases). This receptor was obtained from a human donor in good health. Sequenced material: memory CD4+ T cells from PBMCs. The CDR3 is CASSLRFRTASYEQYF. The CDR3 bases are TGTGCCAGCAGTTTACGTTTCCGGACAGCGTCCTACGAGCAGTACTTC.